This T cell receptor (beta chain) came from a study of cytomegalovirus exposure and HLA in healthy donors. Study outcomes and limitations: Across donors, presence/absence analyses took sequencing depth to be roughly uniform. Earlier analysis yielded a pattern in which most TCR beta V segments were productive about 87% or about 30% of the time.

Turning to this clone: Its antigen remains unknown.

PCR primers comprised 60 Vbeta and 13 Jbeta primers. Here immunoSEQ multiplex PCR was the method, and the copy in TCRdb shows in-frame clones only, minus some. The table includes some 150,000 clones, 79% detected once. Germline CDR1 SEHNR, CDR2 FQNEAQ (reference sequence). J lost 7 bases, V lost 4 bases, and 10 bases had no gene match. The CDR3 sequence is 16 residues long. The rearrangement links TRBV7-9 to TRBJ1-4, with TRBD1 identical over 9 bases. This receptor was taken from a woman in her forties or fifties in good health and CMV-seronegative. Sequencing was carried out using PBMCs. The CDR3 bases are TGTGCCAGCAGCTCCACACTAGGGACAGGGAGTGAAAAACTGTTTTTT. Encoded protein: CASSSTLGTGSEKLFF.